These T cell receptor beta chains were read from a single sample in a study of vaccination and CD4 T cells after COVID-19. From the PCR reads, TCRdb called clonotypes with MiXCR, one entry per CDR3 protein. The sample consists of about 9,000 distinct CDR3 sequences, 55% to 75% of them appearing once. These TCRs' antigens remain unknown. The sample comprised CD4+ T cells from blood, cultured in vitro. Receptors originate from a human donor who had recovered from COVID-19. Both conserved end residues are part of each CDR3. D genes are given only for firm matches. Where a row states a size, it is once, few, many or the class of an expanded clone; other rows omit it.

j_gene: TRBJ1-6
abundance: -
v_gene: TRBV25-1
d_gene: TRBD1
CDR3aa: CASSDVGGESPLHF
CDR3nt: TGTGCCAGCAGTGATGTAGGGGGCGAGTCACCCCTCCACTTT

j_gene: TRBJ1-1
abundance: -
v_gene: TRBV7-2
d_gene: -
CDR3aa: CASSLVPGSYTEAFF
CDR3nt: TGTGCCAGCAGCTTAGTACCAGGGTCGTACACTGAAGCTTTCTTT

j_gene: TRBJ1-1
abundance: -
v_gene: TRBV19
d_gene: TRBD1
CDR3aa: CASSMTRDRGPNTEAFF
CDR3nt: TGTGCCAGTAGTATGACCCGGGACAGAGGACCGAACACTGAAGCTTTCTTT

j_gene: TRBJ1-1
abundance: -
v_gene: TRBV19
d_gene: -
CDR3aa: CASSSYRLLNTEAFF
CDR3nt: TGTGCCAGTAGTTCGTACAGGCTCCTAAACACTGAAGCTTTCTTT

j_gene: TRBJ2-7
abundance: -
v_gene: TRBV5-3
d_gene: -
CDR3aa: CARSSPYEQYF
CDR3nt: TGTGCCAGAAGCTCGCCCTACGAGCAGTACTTC

j_gene: TRBJ1-2
abundance: -
v_gene: TRBV15
d_gene: -
CDR3aa: CATSRAGNYGYTF
CDR3nt: TGTGCCACCAGCAGAGCCGGTAACTATGGCTACACCTTC

j_gene: TRBJ1-6
abundance: -
v_gene: TRBV28
d_gene: -
CDR3aa: CASSWTATSSYNSPLHF
CDR3nt: TGTGCCAGCAGTTGGACAGCCACGAGCTCCTATAATTCACCCCTCCACTTT

j_gene: TRBJ1-1
abundance: -
v_gene: TRBV28
d_gene: TRBD1
CDR3aa: CASSFWDPGGYTEAFF
CDR3nt: TGTGCCAGCAGTTTCTGGGATCCAGGGGGCTACACTGAAGCTTTCTTT

j_gene: TRBJ2-5
abundance: -
v_gene: TRBV20-1
d_gene: TRBD2
CDR3aa: CSAGGAGTQETQYF
CDR3nt: TGCAGTGCTGGGGGAGCGGGGACCCAAGAGACCCAGTACTTC

j_gene: TRBJ1-1
abundance: -
v_gene: TRBV20-1
d_gene: -
CDR3aa: CSARGERGGDTEAFF
CDR3nt: TGCAGTGCTAGAGGGGAGAGGGGAGGGGACACTGAAGCTTTCTTT

j_gene: TRBJ1-1
abundance: few
v_gene: TRBV25-1
d_gene: TRBD1
CDR3aa: CASSEMWGTGKAFF
CDR3nt: TGTGCCAGCAGTGAAATGTGGGGGACAGGGAAAGCTTTCTTT

j_gene: TRBJ1-1
abundance: few
v_gene: TRBV7-3
d_gene: -
CDR3aa: CASSFRYGAPEAFF
CDR3nt: TGTGCCAGCAGCTTCCGATATGGGGCCCCTGAAGCTTTCTTT

j_gene: TRBJ1-5
abundance: large
v_gene: TRBV27
d_gene: -
CDR3aa: CASSRRIPRVFNQPQHF
CDR3nt: TGTGCCAGCAGTCGGAGGATCCCCCGGGTCTTCAATCAGCCCCAGCATTTT

j_gene: TRBJ2-1
abundance: -
v_gene: TRBV6-1
d_gene: -
CDR3aa: CASSARGASSYNEQFF
CDR3nt: TGTGCCAGCAGTGCCAGAGGGGCAAGCTCCTACAATGAGCAGTTCTTC

j_gene: TRBJ1-1
abundance: -
v_gene: TRBV7-9
d_gene: TRBD1
CDR3aa: CASTRGGTGWNTEAFF
CDR3nt: TGTGCCAGCACCCGAGGGGGGACAGGGTGGAACACTGAAGCTTTCTTT

j_gene: TRBJ2-4
abundance: -
v_gene: TRBV11-3
d_gene: -
CDR3aa: CASSSRAQAKNIQYF
CDR3nt: TGTGCCAGCAGCTCCAGGGCCCAGGCCAAAAACATTCAGTACTTC

j_gene: TRBJ1-2
abundance: few
v_gene: TRBV20-1
d_gene: TRBD1
CDR3aa: CSGQRDSYGYTF
CDR3nt: TGCAGTGGCCAGCGGGACAGCTATGGCTACACCTTC

j_gene: TRBJ2-7
abundance: few
v_gene: TRBV10-1
d_gene: -
CDR3aa: CASSESYYEQYF
CDR3nt: TGCGCCAGCAGTGAGTCGTACTACGAGCAGTACTTC